Many counts were recorded for the clone carrying this T cell receptor (beta chain). V lost 1 base and J 4 bases, leaving 11 bases between the germline ends. Germline V gene lookup returns CDR1 SGHVS and CDR2 FNYEAQ. This CDR3 contains 14 residues. This sample was included in a study of T cell repertoires in cytomegalovirus infection. TCRdb independently ran MiXCR on the reads; one entry per CDR3 protein. The sample carries approximately 250,000 distinct CDR3 sequences, around 9% recorded once. This TCR was sampled from a human donor in good health (CMV status not recorded). Some clones in this sample may be carry-over from other donors' samples. The V and J genes are TRBV7-6 and TRBJ2-7; no clear D gene. Sequencing was carried out using PBMCs. The CDR3 DNA reads as TGTGCCAGCAGCTTAGATACCAGGCCATACGAGCAGTACTTC. Translated, it gives CASSLDTRPYEQYF.